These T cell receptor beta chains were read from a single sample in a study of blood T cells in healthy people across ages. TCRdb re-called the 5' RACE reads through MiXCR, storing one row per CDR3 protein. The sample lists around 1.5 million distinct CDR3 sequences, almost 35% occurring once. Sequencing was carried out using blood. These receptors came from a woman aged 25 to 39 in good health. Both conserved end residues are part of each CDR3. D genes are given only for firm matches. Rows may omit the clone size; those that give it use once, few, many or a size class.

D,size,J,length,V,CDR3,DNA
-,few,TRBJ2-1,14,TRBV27,CASSLEDWSDEQFF,TGTGCCAGCAGTTTAGAGGACTGGTCCGATGAGCAGTTCTTC
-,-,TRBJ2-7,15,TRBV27,CASSNPLGKRYEQYF,TGTGCCAGCAGTAATCCCTTGGGGAAACGCTACGAGCAGTACTTC
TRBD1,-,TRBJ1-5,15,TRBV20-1,CSARGGQSLDQPQHF,TGCAGTGCTAGAGGGGGACAGAGTCTCGATCAGCCCCAGCATTTT
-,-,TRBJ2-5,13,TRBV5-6,CASSTDTQETQYF,TGTGCCAGCAGCACGGACACGCAAGAGACCCAGTACTTC
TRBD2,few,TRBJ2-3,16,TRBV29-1,CSVGGLAEGDTDTQYF,TGCAGCGTGGGGGGACTAGCGGAGGGGGACACAGATACGCAGTATTTT
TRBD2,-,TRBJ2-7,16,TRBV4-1,CASSPPGGSGMNEQYF,TGCGCCAGCAGCCCCCCCGGGGGTAGCGGGATGAACGAGCAGTACTTC
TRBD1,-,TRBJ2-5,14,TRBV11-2,CASSNIQGEETQYF,TGTGCCAGCAGCAACATCCAGGGGGAAGAGACCCAGTACTTC
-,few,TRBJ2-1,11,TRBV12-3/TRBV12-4,CASSPRGREFF,TGTGCCAGCAGTCCTCGGGGTAGGGAGTTCTTC
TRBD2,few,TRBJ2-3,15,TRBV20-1,CSAPLAGESTDTQYF,TGCAGTGCCCCGCTAGCGGGGGAAAGCACAGATACGCAGTATTTT
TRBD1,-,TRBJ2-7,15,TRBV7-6,CASSLQQGETYEQYF,TGTGCCAGCAGCTTACAACAGGGGGAGACCTACGAGCAGTACTTC